The clone carrying this T cell receptor (beta chain) has just a few counts. This sample is part of a study of blood T cell repertoires in COVID-19. Study-wide background: There were acute and convalescent COVID-19 samples, and they came from the United States, Italy and Spain.

Authors' processing steps: Using reference gene primer amplification, nucleated cell counts were estimated. This table comes from immunoSEQ multiplex PCR, and its TCRdb copy is limited to in-frame clones, with some not included. The V and J calls and clone size were taken over from that table, and D and trimming were inferred from the DNA. The sample contains 300,000 or so clones, approximately 87% of which appear only once. V was clipped by 0 bases and J by 8 bases; unmatched bases: 4. This CDR3 is built from 14 residues. The V gene's germline CDR1 is SGHRS and CDR2 YFSETQ. Material for sequencing was peripheral blood. The sequence was obtained from a woman in her thirties or forties who had recovered from COVID-19. V is TRBV5-1 and J is TRBJ1-4, with 7 nucleotides matching TRBD1. The CDR3 loop reads CASSLEGAGEKLFF. In DNA, the CDR3 is TGCGCCAGCAGCTTGGAGGGGGCTGGAGAAAAACTGTTTTTT.